The rows below give T cell receptor beta chains drawn from one sample of a study of blood T cell repertoires in COVID-19. The repertoire was sequenced with immunoSEQ multiplex PCR; TCRdb's copy has only in-frame clones and lacks some. The sample holds roughly 86,000 clones, about 85% seen once. Sequencing was carried out using peripheral blood. Source of these receptors: a woman of 80 years or more with COVID-19, enrolled during active disease. Both conserved end residues are part of each CDR3. A D gene is named only where the DNA matches it firmly. Size tells how often a clone was seen (once, few, many) or the class of an expanded clone, and some rows leave it out.

CDR3 length	J gene	V gene	D gene	clone size	CDR3 DNA	CDR3 protein
15	TRBJ1-2	TRBV21-1	-	-	TGTGCCAGCAGCAACGGGACATTCTTTAACTATGGCTACACCTTC	CASSNGTFFNYGYTF
18	TRBJ2-7	TRBV5-1	-	-	TGCGCCAGCAGTCCTCAGGCATCTGCGGGCGGATATTTCTACGAGCAGTACTTC	CASSPQASAGGYFYEQYF
11	TRBJ2-7	TRBV5-1	-	once	TGCGCCAGCAGGAACCAGGGCGAGCAGTACTTC	CASRNQGEQYF
17	TRBJ1-2	TRBV5-5	-	-	TGTGCCAGCAGCTTGGTCCTTTTTATACAAATCGGAGGGGGCTACACCTTC	CASSLVLFIQIGGGYTF
15	TRBJ1-2	TRBV28	TRBD1	-	TGTGCCAGCAGCCCCAGGACAGGGAATTACTATGGCTACACCTTC	CASSPRTGNYYGYTF
16	TRBJ2-3	TRBV18	-	-	TGTGCCAGCTCACCACGGTCCGCGGAGGGCACAGATACGCAGTATTTT	CASSPRSAEGTDTQYF
15	TRBJ1-2	TRBV4-3	TRBD1	-	TGCGCCAGCAGCCCGCTTGACAGGGACTTTTATGGCTACACCTTC	CASSPLDRDFYGYTF
14	TRBJ2-7	TRBV5-1	-	-	TGCGCCAGCAGCTTGCGTGGGGGGAGCTACGAGCAGTACTTC	CASSLRGGSYEQYF
14	TRBJ2-1	TRBV7-3	-	-	TGTGCCAGCAGCCCTCGTCGTGGGGCCAATGAGCAGTTCTTC	CASSPRRGANEQFF
15	TRBJ1-5	TRBV27	-	once	TGTGCCAGCAGTTTAGTCTTTTCCGAGACAGGTGTCCAGCATTTT	CASSLVFSETGVQHF
20	TRBJ2-1	TRBV3-1/TRBV3-2	TRBD2	-	TGTGCCAGCAGCCAACATCCCGGGGCTAGCGGGAGATCGTCCTACAATGAGCAGTTCTTC	CASSQHPGASGRSSYNEQFF
15	TRBJ2-5	TRBV3-1/TRBV3-2	TRBD2	-	TGTGCCAGCAGCCAAGGACTAGCGGGAGGAGAGACCCAGTACTTC	CASSQGLAGGETQYF
13	TRBJ2-1	TRBV15	-	-	TGTGCCACCAGCAGAGTATACCGGGGGAGGCAGTTCTTC	CATSRVYRGRQFF
14	TRBJ1-1	TRBV7-9	-	few	TGTGCCAGCAGCCTGATGGGGGCCGAGACTGAAGCTTTCTTT	CASSLMGAETEAFF
11	TRBJ2-7	TRBV11-2	-	-	TGTGCCAGCAGCTTAGGTGGGAGTGAGTACTTC	CASSLGGSEYF
13	TRBJ1-1	TRBV11-2	-	-	TGTGCCAGCAGCTTTTACATGAACACTGAAGCTTTCTTT	CASSFYMNTEAFF
14	TRBJ2-5	TRBV5-1	TRBD1	-	TGCGCCAGCAGCAGGACAGGGGCCCAAGAGACCCAGTACTTC	CASSRTGAQETQYF
12	TRBJ2-7	TRBV2	-	few	TGTGCCAGCAGAAGGAGCTCCTACGAGCAGTACTTC	CASRRSSYEQYF
15	TRBJ2-1	TRBV27	-	-	TGTGCCAGCAGTTTACGGGGGAGTCGGTACAATGAGCAGTTCTTC	CASSLRGSRYNEQFF
17	TRBJ2-2	TRBV7-9	TRBD2	-	TGTGCCAGCGGGGAACTAGCGGGAGTCTTGAACACCGGGGAGCTGTTTTTT	CASGELAGVLNTGELFF
13	TRBJ2-7	TRBV28	-	-	TGTGCCAGCAGTTTAGGTCAGGGGTACGAGCAGTACTTC	CASSLGQGYEQYF
11	TRBJ1-2	TRBV20-1	-	few	TGCAGTGCTAGAGGACAATACGGCTACACCTTC	CSARGQYGYTF
17	TRBJ2-2	TRBV6-2/TRBV6-3	TRBD1	-	TGTGCCAGCAGCCATTGGGGACAGGGGAAAATCGGCGGGGAGCTGTTTTTT	CASSHWGQGKIGGELFF
16	TRBJ2-7	TRBV7-6	-	-	TGTGCCAGCAGCTTATTTAGCGCTCTTCCCTCCTACGAGCAGTACTTC	CASSLFSALPSYEQYF
16	TRBJ2-2	TRBV7-6	TRBD1	-	TGTGCCAGCAGCAAATCAGGGGGCGTTGGCACCGGGGAGCTGTTTTTT	CASSKSGGVGTGELFF
14	TRBJ2-1	TRBV5-1	-	-	TGCGCCACTACCGACTCGAGCTCCTACAATGAGCAGTTCTTC	CATTDSSSYNEQFF
13	TRBJ1-2	TRBV18	-	-	TGTGCCAGCTCACCGGCAGGCCACTATGGCTACACCTTC	CASSPAGHYGYTF
14	TRBJ1-1	TRBV7-3	-	-	TGTGCCAGCAGCTTAACAAGCCATGCGGGCGAAGCTTTCTTT	CASSLTSHAGEAFF
14	TRBJ1-6	TRBV5-1	TRBD1	-	TGCGCCAGCAGGCCGGGACAGGACGATTCACCCCTCCACTTT	CASRPGQDDSPLHF
15	TRBJ2-1	TRBV5-1	TRBD1	-	TGCGCCAGCAGCCAACAGACTTCAGGGGGTCATGAGCAGTTCTTC	CASSQQTSGGHEQFF
16	TRBJ2-7	TRBV18	TRBD2	few	TGTGCCAGCTCACCAGCCGGGGGAGGGTACTCCTACGAGCAGTACTTC	CASSPAGGGYSYEQYF
14	TRBJ2-7	TRBV3-1/TRBV3-2	-	-	TGTGCCAGCAGCTCAGGTGCCGGCGCCTACGAGCAGTACTTC	CASSSGAGAYEQYF
18	TRBJ2-1	TRBV4-1	-	-	TGCGCCAGCAGCCAAGACCCTCGCGGGGCTAGCTCCTACAATGAGCAGTTCTTC	CASSQDPRGASSYNEQFF
11	TRBJ1-2	TRBV19	-	-	TGTGCCAGGGGGGGGACCTATGGCTACACCTTC	CARGGTYGYTF
13	TRBJ2-3	TRBV29-1	-	-	TGCAGCGTGGATGGACTGTTCACAGATACGCAGTATTTT	CSVDGLFTDTQYF
16	TRBJ1-6	TRBV5-4	-	-	TGTGCCAGCAGCTTGTCCCTAGGACAAAGTAATTCACCCCTCCACTTT	CASSLSLGQSNSPLHF
13	TRBJ2-2	TRBV7-9	-	-	TGTGCCAGCAGCCCCAGGTCCCTCGAGCAGCTGTTTTTT	CASSPRSLEQLFF
15	TRBJ2-1	TRBV10-3	TRBD2	-	TGTGCCATCAGCCCGACTAGCGGGAACTACAATGAGCAGTTCTTC	CAISPTSGNYNEQFF
14	TRBJ2-7	TRBV7-2	-	-	TGTGCCAGCAGCTTAGAAAGCAATTCCTACGAGCAGTACTTC	CASSLESNSYEQYF
17	TRBJ1-2	TRBV7-9	-	-	TGTGCCAGCAGCTTAACAGGGTCTCCACGCTCGAGTCATGGCTACACCTTC	CASSLTGSPRSSHGYTF
16	TRBJ2-1	TRBV18	TRBD2	-	TGTGCCAGCTCACTGAATTCAGCGGGGGGGCTCAATGAGCAGTTCTTC	CASSLNSAGGLNEQFF
15	TRBJ2-7	TRBV10-2	TRBD1	-	TGCGCCAGCAGTGACCAGGGACAGGTGGGCTACGAGCAGTACTTC	CASSDQGQVGYEQYF
13	TRBJ1-1	TRBV27	-	-	TGTGCCAGCAGTTTAACAGGGTTCACTGAAGCTTTCTTT	CASSLTGFTEAFF
12	TRBJ1-2	TRBV12-3/TRBV12-4	-	-	TGTGCCAGCAGTTTATTGGGCGTTGGCTACACCTTC	CASSLLGVGYTF
17	TRBJ2-3	TRBV18	TRBD2	-	TGTGCCAGCTCACCGCTACCGGGACTAGCGGCGCAAGGGACGCAGTATTTT	CASSPLPGLAAQGTQYF
14	TRBJ2-7	TRBV19	-	once	TGTGCCAGTAGCCAGCTCGGGAGCTCCTACGAGCAGTACTTC	CASSQLGSSYEQYF
16	TRBJ2-2	TRBV18	-	once	TGTGCCAGCTCACCAGGGGGCGGACCGAACACCGGGGAGCTGTTTTTT	CASSPGGGPNTGELFF
16	TRBJ2-1	TRBV7-3	-	-	TGTGCCAGCAGCCTTCACGGGCTAGCGCTTCTGCCTGAGCAGTTCTTC	CASSLHGLALLPEQFF
13	TRBJ2-3	TRBV6-4	-	-	TGTGCCAGCACCACGGTGGTGGTAGATACGCAGTATTTT	CASTTVVVDTQYF
14	TRBJ1-2	TRBV4-2	-	-	TGTGCCAGCAGCCAAGCACAGCAAGCCTATGGCTACACCTTC	CASSQAQQAYGYTF
17	TRBJ1-1	TRBV6-4	-	-	TGTGCCAGCATCAGGCCGCGGACTGGTGTCGTGAACACTGAAGCTTTCTTT	CASIRPRTGVVNTEAFF